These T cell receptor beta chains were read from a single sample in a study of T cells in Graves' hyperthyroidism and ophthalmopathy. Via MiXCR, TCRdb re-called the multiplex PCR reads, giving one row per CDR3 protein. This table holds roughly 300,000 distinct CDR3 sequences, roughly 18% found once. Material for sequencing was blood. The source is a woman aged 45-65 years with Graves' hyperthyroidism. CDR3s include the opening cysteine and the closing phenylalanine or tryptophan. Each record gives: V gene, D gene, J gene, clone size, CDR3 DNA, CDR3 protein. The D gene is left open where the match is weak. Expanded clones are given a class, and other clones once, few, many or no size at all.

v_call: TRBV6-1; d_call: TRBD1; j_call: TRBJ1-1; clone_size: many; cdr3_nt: TGTGCCAGCAGTGAAACTAGGACAGGGGTGTCAGCTTTCTTT; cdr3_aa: CASSETRTGVSAFF
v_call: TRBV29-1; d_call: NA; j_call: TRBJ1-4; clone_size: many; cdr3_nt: TGCAGCGTTGAAGGGGGAGCTGGAAAACTGTTTTTT; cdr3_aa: CSVEGGAGKLFF
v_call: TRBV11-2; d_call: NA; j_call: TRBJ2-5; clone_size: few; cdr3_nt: TGTGCCAGCAAAGACCCAAAAGAGGAGACCCAGTACTTC; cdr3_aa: CASKDPKEETQYF
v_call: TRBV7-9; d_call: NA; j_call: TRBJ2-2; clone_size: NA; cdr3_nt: TGTGCCAGCAGCTTAGGTGGTACAGGGACCGGGGAGCTGTTTTTT; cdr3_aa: CASSLGGTGTGELFF
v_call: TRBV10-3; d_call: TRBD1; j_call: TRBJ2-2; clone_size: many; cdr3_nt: TGTGCCATCAGTGTAGACAGGGCCTCGAACACCGGGGAGCTGTTTTTT; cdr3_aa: CAISVDRASNTGELFF
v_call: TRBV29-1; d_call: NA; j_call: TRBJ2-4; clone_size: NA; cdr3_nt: TGCAGCGTTGAAGGCGCAGGGGACCTAGCCAAAAACATTCAGTACTTC; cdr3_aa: CSVEGAGDLAKNIQYF
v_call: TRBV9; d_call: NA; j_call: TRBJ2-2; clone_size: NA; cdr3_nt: TGTGCCAGCAGCGTCGGGACTGGGCAGGGCGGGGAGCTGTTTTTT; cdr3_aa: CASSVGTGQGGELFF
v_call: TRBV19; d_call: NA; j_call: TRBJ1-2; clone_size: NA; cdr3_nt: TGTGCCAGTAGTACACTTCCCCAGGATGATGGACTTAACTTC; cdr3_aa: CASSTLPQDDGLNF
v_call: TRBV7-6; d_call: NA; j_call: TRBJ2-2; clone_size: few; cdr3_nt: TGTGCCAGCAGCCCACACGGAGTAAAGGGGGCGAACACCGGGGAGCTGTTTTTT; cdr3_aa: CASSPHGVKGANTGELFF
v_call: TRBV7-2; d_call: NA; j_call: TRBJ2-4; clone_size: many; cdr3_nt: TGTGCCAGCTCTTCAGCCTCAGGAGCTCTTTTGGGCAAAAACATTCAGTACTTC; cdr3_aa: CASSSASGALLGKNIQYF
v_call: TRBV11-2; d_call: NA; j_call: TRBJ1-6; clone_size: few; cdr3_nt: TGTGCCAGCAGCTTAGATACAAATTCACCCCTCCACTTT; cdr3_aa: CASSLDTNSPLHF
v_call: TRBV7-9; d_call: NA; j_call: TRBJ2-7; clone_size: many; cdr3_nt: TGTGCCAGCAGCACGGACAGAATCTCCTACGAGCAGTACTTC; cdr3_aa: CASSTDRISYEQYF
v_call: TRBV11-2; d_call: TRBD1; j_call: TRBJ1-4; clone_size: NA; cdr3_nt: TGTGCCAGCAGCCGGGACAGGGTTAATGAAAAACTGTTTTTT; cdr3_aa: CASSRDRVNEKLFF
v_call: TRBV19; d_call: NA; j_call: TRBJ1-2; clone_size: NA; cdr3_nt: TGTGCCAGTAGTACACGGGAGAACTATGGCTACACCTTC; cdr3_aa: CASSTRENYGYTF
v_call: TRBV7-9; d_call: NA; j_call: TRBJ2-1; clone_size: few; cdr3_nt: TGTGCCAGCAGCTTATTTCAAGCGCTCGAGCAGTTCTTC; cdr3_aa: CASSLFQALEQFF
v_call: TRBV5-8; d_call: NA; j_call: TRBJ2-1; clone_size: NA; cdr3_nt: TGTGCCAGCAGCTTGTACTTGGAGGATGAGCAGTTCTTC; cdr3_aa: CASSLYLEDEQFF
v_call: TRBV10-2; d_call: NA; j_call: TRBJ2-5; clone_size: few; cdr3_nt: TGCGCCAGCAATCGGCAGCTCCAAGAGACCCAGTACTTC; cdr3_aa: CASNRQLQETQYF
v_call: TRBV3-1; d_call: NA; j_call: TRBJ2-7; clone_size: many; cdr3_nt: TGTGCCAGCAGCCATGCACAGGGCCCCTACGAGCAGTACTTC; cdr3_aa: CASSHAQGPYEQYF
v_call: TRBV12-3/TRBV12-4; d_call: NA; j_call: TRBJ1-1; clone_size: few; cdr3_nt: TGTGCCAGCAGTTTGAGTTATCTGAGTATCATGAACACTGAAGCTTTCTTT; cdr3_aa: CASSLSYLSIMNTEAFF
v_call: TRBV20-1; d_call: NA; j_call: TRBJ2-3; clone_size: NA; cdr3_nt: TGCAGTGCTAGAGGTCCAGAGAGCACAGATACGCAGTATTTT; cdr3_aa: CSARGPESTDTQYF
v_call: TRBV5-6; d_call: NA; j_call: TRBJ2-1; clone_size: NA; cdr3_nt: TGTGCCAGCAGCTTGATTCTTGTCTCAGACGGCCCCTACAATGAGCAGTTCTTC; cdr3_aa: CASSLILVSDGPYNEQFF
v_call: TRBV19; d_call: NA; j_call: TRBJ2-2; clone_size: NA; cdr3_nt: TGTGCCAGCGGACTACTTGGAGGGGTGAACACCGGGGAGCTGTTTTTT; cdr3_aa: CASGLLGGVNTGELFF
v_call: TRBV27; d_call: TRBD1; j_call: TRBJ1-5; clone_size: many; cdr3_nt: TGTGCCAGCAGCCTACGGACAGGGGAACAGCCCCAGCATTTT; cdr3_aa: CASSLRTGEQPQHF
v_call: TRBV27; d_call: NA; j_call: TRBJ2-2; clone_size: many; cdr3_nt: TGTGCCAGCAGTCCACTCACAGGGAGTTCCCTTAACGCGAACACCGGGGAGCTGTTTTTT; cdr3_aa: CASSPLTGSSLNANTGELFF
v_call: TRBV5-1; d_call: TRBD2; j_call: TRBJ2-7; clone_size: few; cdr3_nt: TGCGCCAGCAGCTTTGCGGGAGGGCCCAGCGAGCAGTACTTC; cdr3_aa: CASSFAGGPSEQYF
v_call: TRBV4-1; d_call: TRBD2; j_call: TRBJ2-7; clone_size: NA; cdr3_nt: TGCGCCAGCAGCCAACTGACTAGCGGCTCCTACGAGCAGTACTTC; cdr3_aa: CASSQLTSGSYEQYF
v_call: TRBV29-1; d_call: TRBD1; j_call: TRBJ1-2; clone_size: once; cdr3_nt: TGCAGCGCCACCGGGACAGGGATTAACTATGGCTACACCTTC; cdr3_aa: CSATGTGINYGYTF
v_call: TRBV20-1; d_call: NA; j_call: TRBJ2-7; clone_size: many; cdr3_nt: TGCAGTGCTAGTCCACGATTTGCGACAGGTCCAAAAAACGAGCAGTACTTC; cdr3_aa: CSASPRFATGPKNEQYF
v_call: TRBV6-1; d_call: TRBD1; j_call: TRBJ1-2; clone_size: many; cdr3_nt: TGTGCCAGCAGTGAGTCTACGGGACAGAACTATGGCTACACCTTC; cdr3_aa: CASSESTGQNYGYTF
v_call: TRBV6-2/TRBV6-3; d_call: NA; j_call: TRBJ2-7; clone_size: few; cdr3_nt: TGTGCCAGCAAACTATTATCCCTCCCACTAGCTGGCGAGCAGTACTTC; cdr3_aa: CASKLLSLPLAGEQYF
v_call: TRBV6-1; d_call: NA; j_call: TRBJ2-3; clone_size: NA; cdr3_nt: TGTGCCAGCAAAATGACAGAATCCACAGATACGCAGTATTTT; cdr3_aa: CASKMTESTDTQYF
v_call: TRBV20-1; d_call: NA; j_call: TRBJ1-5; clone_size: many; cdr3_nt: TGCAGTGCCTCCCAGGGGAATCAGCCCCAGCATTTT; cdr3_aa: CSASQGNQPQHF
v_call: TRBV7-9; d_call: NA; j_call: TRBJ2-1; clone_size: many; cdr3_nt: TGTGCCAGCAGCACGAGCCCGAAACGGGCCGGGGAGCAGTTCTTC; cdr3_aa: CASSTSPKRAGEQFF
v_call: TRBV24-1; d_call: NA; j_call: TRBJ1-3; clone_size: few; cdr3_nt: TGTGCCACCCGTCTACGTTTTTGGGGAAACACCATATATTTT; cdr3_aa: CATRLRFWGNTIYF
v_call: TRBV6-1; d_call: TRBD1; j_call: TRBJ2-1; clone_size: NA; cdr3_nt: TGTGCCAGCAGCTGGGGACAGGATGAGCAGTTCTTC; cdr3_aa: CASSWGQDEQFF
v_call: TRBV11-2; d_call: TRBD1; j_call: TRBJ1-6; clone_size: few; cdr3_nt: TGTGCCAGCAGCTGGGGACAGGGGGCTCGTTCACCCCTCCACTTT; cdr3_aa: CASSWGQGARSPLHF
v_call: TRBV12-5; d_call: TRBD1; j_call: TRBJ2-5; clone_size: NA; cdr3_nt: TGTGCTAGTGGCTCACCGGGACAGGGGAGATTCGGGCTCCAAGAGACCCAGTACTTC; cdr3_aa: CASGSPGQGRFGLQETQYF
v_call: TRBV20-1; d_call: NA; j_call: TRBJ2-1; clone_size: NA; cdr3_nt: TGCAGTGGCCAGGGGGGCGGGGGGAGGCCCTACAATGAGCAGTTCTTC; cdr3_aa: CSGQGGGGRPYNEQFF
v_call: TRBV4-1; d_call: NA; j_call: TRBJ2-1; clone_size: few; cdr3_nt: TGCGCCAGCAGCTACCGCACAGGGTATGAGCAGTTCTTC; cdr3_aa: CASSYRTGYEQFF
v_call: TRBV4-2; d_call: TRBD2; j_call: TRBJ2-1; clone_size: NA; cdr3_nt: TGTGCCAGCAGCCCCCTGGATAGCGGGAGTTACAATGAGCAGTTCTTC; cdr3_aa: CASSPLDSGSYNEQFF
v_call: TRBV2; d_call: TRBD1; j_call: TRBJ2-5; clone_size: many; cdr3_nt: TGTGCCAGCAGGCGACAGGGCGGGGAGACCCAGTACTTC; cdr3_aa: CASRRQGGETQYF
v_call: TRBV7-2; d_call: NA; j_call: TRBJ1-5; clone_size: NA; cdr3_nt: TGTGCCAGCAGCTTAGGTATGCAGGGCAGCAATCAGCCCCAGCATTTT; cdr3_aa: CASSLGMQGSNQPQHF
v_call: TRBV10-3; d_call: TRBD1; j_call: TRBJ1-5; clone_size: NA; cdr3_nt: TGTGCCATCAGTGCCACAGGGGCGGGCCAGCCCCAGCATTTT; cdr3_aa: CAISATGAGQPQHF
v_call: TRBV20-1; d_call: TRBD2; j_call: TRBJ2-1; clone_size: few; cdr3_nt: TGCAGTGCTACACTAGCGGGGGACTCCTACAATGAGCAGTTCTTC; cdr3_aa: CSATLAGDSYNEQFF
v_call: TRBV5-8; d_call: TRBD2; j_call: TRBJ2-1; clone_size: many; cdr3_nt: TGTGCCAGCAGTTCCGGGACTAGCGAGTACAATGAGCAGTTCTTC; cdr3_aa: CASSSGTSEYNEQFF
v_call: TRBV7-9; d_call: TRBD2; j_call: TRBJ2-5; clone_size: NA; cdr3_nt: TGTGCCAGCAACTCAGATTGGGAGGGGGAGACCCAGTACTTC; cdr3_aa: CASNSDWEGETQYF
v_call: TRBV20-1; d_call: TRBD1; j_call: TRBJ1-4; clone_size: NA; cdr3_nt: TGCAGTGCTAGAGATGGAACAGGGGAAGAAAAACTGTTTTTT; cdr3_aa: CSARDGTGEEKLFF
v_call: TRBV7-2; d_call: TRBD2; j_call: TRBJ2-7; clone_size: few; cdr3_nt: TGTGCCAGCAGCGCGGGACTAGCGGGAGACTACGAGCAGTACTTC; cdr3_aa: CASSAGLAGDYEQYF
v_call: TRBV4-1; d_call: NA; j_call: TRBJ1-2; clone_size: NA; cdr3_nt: TGCGCCAGCAGCCAAGAGCCGGGGGCCTATGGCTACACCTTC; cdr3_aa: CASSQEPGAYGYTF